A selection of T cell receptor beta chains follows, all from one sample in a study of blood T cell repertoires in COVID-19. Some clones are missing from TCRdb's copy, which holds only in-frame ones; the method was immunoSEQ multiplex PCR. The data show roughly 100,000 clones, with roughly 84% seen just once and around 13% held by the top ten. Sequencing input: peripheral blood. These receptors came from a human donor in a cohort sampled during active or convalescent COVID-19. Each CDR3 is given with its conserved first and last residue. The D gene is left open where the match is weak. Only some rows state a clone size, as once, few, many or a class for expanded clones.

>NA|NA|TRBV28|TRBJ1-2
CASSLIQYENYGYTF
TGTGCCAGCAGTTTAATACAGTATGAAAACTATGGCTACACCTTC
>few|TRBD1|TRBV30|TRBJ1-1
CAWNRQGAEAFF
TGTGCCTGGAACCGACAGGGGGCTGAAGCTTTCTTT
>NA|NA|TRBV6-6|TRBJ1-2
CASKGEGYGYTF
TGTGCCAGCAAGGGGGAGGGCTATGGCTACACCTTC
>NA|NA|TRBV11-2|TRBJ1-2
CASSLLGDGYTF
TGTGCCAGCAGCTTACTCGGGGATGGCTACACCTTC
>few|TRBD1|TRBV5-5|TRBJ2-3
CASSLLPGQGARGYF
TGTGCCAGCAGCTTGTTACCGGGACAGGGGGCGCGGGGGTATTTT
>NA|NA|TRBV5-4|TRBJ2-7
CASSLVSLSSYEQYF
TGTGCCAGCAGCTTGGTGTCCCTCAGCTCCTACGAGCAGTACTTC
>NA|NA|TRBV2|TRBJ2-2
CASSEQGELFF
TGTGCCAGCAGTGAACAGGGGGAGCTGTTTTTT
>NA|TRBD1|TRBV19|TRBJ1-6
CASSRMKGRTGASPLHF
TGTGCCAGTAGTAGGATGAAGGGTAGGACAGGGGCCTCACCCCTCCACTTT
>once|NA|TRBV11-2|TRBJ2-4
CASSLATAGLDKNIQYF
TGTGCCAGCAGCTTAGCGACCGCGGGGTTGGACAAAAACATTCAGTACTTC
>NA|NA|TRBV7-3|TRBJ2-2
CASSTNGATGELFF
TGTGCCAGCAGCACCAACGGAGCTACCGGGGAGCTGTTTTTT
>NA|NA|TRBV4-2|TRBJ1-3
CASSQVSSPSSGNTIYF
TGTGCCAGCAGCCAAGTTAGCAGCCCGAGCTCTGGAAACACCATATATTTT
>NA|NA|TRBV15|TRBJ2-6
CATSRDSPRAGANVLTF
TGTGCCACCAGCAGAGATAGTCCCAGGGCTGGGGCCAACGTCCTGACTTTC
>once|NA|TRBV7-9|TRBJ1-6
CASSFGQNYNSPLHF
TGTGCCAGCAGCTTCGGACAGAACTATAATTCACCCCTCCACTTT
>NA|TRBD1|TRBV19|TRBJ1-2
CAGQGQGYTF
TGTGCCGGACAGGGACAAGGCTACACCTTC
>few|NA|TRBV15|TRBJ2-2
CATSRDIRSTGELFF
TGTGCCACCAGCAGAGATATTCGGAGCACCGGGGAGCTGTTTTTT
>NA|TRBD1|TRBV11-3|TRBJ2-1
CASSFSGTGGALSYNEQFF
TGTGCCAGCAGCTTTAGTGGGACAGGGGGCGCGTTGTCCTACAATGAGCAGTTCTTC
>NA|TRBD2|TRBV9|TRBJ2-1
CASSVARHSGGNEQFF
TGTGCCAGCAGCGTAGCTCGTCATAGCGGGGGCAATGAGCAGTTCTTC
>many|NA|TRBV29-1|TRBJ2-7
CSVQGTYEQYF
TGCAGCGTTCAGGGGACCTACGAGCAGTACTTC
>once|TRBD2|TRBV7-2|TRBJ2-5
CASSFRLAGGKETQYF
TGTGCCAGCAGCTTTCGTCTAGCGGGGGGGAAAGAGACCCAGTACTTC
>NA|NA|TRBV28|TRBJ1-2
CASSLRQPTRGYGYTF
TGTGCCAGCAGTTTGCGGCAGCCCACCCGGGGCTATGGCTACACCTTC
>NA|NA|TRBV7-2|TRBJ2-1
CASSLVGGGPYNEQFF
TGTGCCAGCAGCTTAGTTGGGGGGGGGCCCTACAATGAGCAGTTCTTC
>NA|NA|TRBV4-3|TRBJ2-3
CASSLLDFRGLSTDTQYF
TGCGCCAGCAGCTTACTCGACTTCCGAGGGCTTAGCACAGATACGCAGTATTTT
>NA|NA|TRBV30|TRBJ2-3
CAYSPTDTQYF
TGTGCCTACTCCCCTACAGATACGCAGTATTTT
>NA|NA|TRBV4-3|TRBJ1-6
CASSLGSRDNSPLHF
TGCGCCAGCAGCCTAGGTAGCAGGGATAATTCACCCCTCCACTTT
>once|TRBD1|TRBV20-1|TRBJ2-3
CSASRQGGSSTDTQYF
TGCAGTGCTAGTCGACAGGGGGGTAGTAGCACAGATACGCAGTATTTT
>NA|NA|TRBV19|TRBJ2-1
CAAARVGGYNEQFF
TGTGCCGCGGCCCGAGTAGGGGGCTACAATGAGCAGTTCTTC
>NA|NA|TRBV11-1|TRBJ2-1
CASSVRGSAYNEQFF
TGTGCCAGCAGCGTCCGGGGGTCGGCCTACAATGAGCAGTTCTTC
>NA|TRBD1|TRBV7-2|TRBJ1-5
CASSSRGRRGSNQPQHF
TGTGCCAGCAGCTCCAGGGGGCGCAGGGGGAGCAATCAGCCCCAGCATTTT
>NA|TRBD1|TRBV19|TRBJ1-2
CASSARDRSWGGYTF
TGTGCCAGTAGTGCACGGGACAGGTCGTGGGGTGGCTACACCTTC
>NA|NA|TRBV9|TRBJ1-1
CASSVNSGNTEAFF
TGTGCCAGCAGCGTAAACTCGGGGAATACTGAAGCTTTCTTT
>NA|TRBD2|TRBV6-1|TRBJ2-2
CASSEAYSGGYTGELFF
TGTGCCAGCAGTGAAGCCTATAGCGGGGGGTACACCGGGGAGCTGTTTTTT
>NA|TRBD2|TRBV7-3|TRBJ2-1
CASSLQLAGEQFF
TGTGCCAGCAGCTTACAACTAGCGGGGGAGCAGTTCTTC
>NA|TRBD1|TRBV30|TRBJ1-2
CAWSALTGEGYTF
TGTGCCTGGAGTGCCCTGACAGGGGAGGGCTACACCTTC
>NA|TRBD1|TRBV11-3|TRBJ2-5
CASSAPQGARETQYF
TGTGCCAGCAGCGCCCCTCAGGGGGCGCGGGAGACCCAGTACTTC
>NA|NA|TRBV11-3|TRBJ2-5
CASTREQGWETQYF
TGTGCCAGCACCCGGGAACAGGGCTGGGAGACCCAGTACTTC
>once|TRBD1|TRBV2|TRBJ1-1
CASSRTGGNTEAFF
TGTGCCAGCAGTAGGACAGGGGGGAACACTGAAGCTTTCTTT
>NA|NA|TRBV7-2|TRBJ1-1
CASSLVLGQAREAFF
TGTGCCAGCAGCTTAGTATTAGGACAAGCCAGGGAAGCTTTCTTT
>NA|NA|TRBV4-1|TRBJ1-1
CASRLNTEAFF
TGCGCCAGCAGGCTAAACACTGAAGCTTTCTTT
>NA|TRBD2|TRBV5-1|TRBJ2-1
CASGTSGGALYNEQFF
TGCGCCAGCGGAACTAGCGGGGGGGCTTTGTACAATGAGCAGTTCTTC
>NA|NA|TRBV5-4|TRBJ1-6
CASSLSRDNNSPLHF
TGTGCCAGCAGCTTGAGTCGAGACAACAATTCACCCCTCCACTTT
>NA|NA|TRBV2|TRBJ1-6
CASSELGTEPLHF
TGTGCCAGCAGTGAGTTAGGGACTGAACCCCTCCACTTT
>NA|NA|TRBV11-3|TRBJ1-4
CASSRGATNEKLFF
TGTGCCAGCAGCCGGGGTGCAACTAATGAAAAACTGTTTTTT
>NA|TRBD2|TRBV5-1|TRBJ2-7
CASSLGEGKRYEQYF
TGCGCCAGCAGCCTGGGGGAGGGGAAGCGTTACGAGCAGTACTTC
>NA|NA|TRBV15|TRBJ1-4
CATSPRLRKANEKLFF
TGTGCCACCAGCCCGCGACTGAGAAAGGCTAATGAAAAACTGTTTTTT
>NA|NA|TRBV11-3|TRBJ1-4
CASSLGSGDGEKLFF
TGTGCCAGCAGCTTAGGGAGCGGTGACGGCGAAAAACTGTTTTTT
>NA|NA|TRBV2|TRBJ2-5
CASSPQTEETQYF
TGTGCCAGCAGCCCCCAAACAGAAGAGACCCAGTACTTC
>NA|NA|TRBV7-9|TRBJ2-1
CASSQNKGNEQFF
TGTGCCAGCAGCCAAAACAAGGGGAATGAGCAGTTCTTC
>NA|TRBD2|TRBV7-2|TRBJ2-1
CASSLSAGGSREQFF
TGTGCCAGCAGCTTATCAGCGGGGGGGTCTCGTGAGCAGTTCTTC
>NA|TRBD2|TRBV9|TRBJ2-1
CASAGGAASSYNEQFF
TGTGCCAGCGCCGGGGGGGCGGCATCCTCCTACAATGAGCAGTTCTTC
>NA|NA|TRBV19|TRBJ2-7
CASSITDAYEQYF
TGTGCCAGTAGTATCACAGATGCCTACGAGCAGTACTTC
>NA|NA|TRBV30|TRBJ1-2
CAWVRRFTLYGYTF
TGTGCCTGGGTGCGGAGGTTTACTCTCTATGGCTACACCTTC
>few|TRBD1|TRBV28|TRBJ1-6
CASSLGGTGNSPLHF
TGTGCCAGCAGTTTAGGAGGGACAGGAAATTCACCCCTCCACTTT
>NA|NA|TRBV6-2/TRBV6-3|TRBJ2-2
CASSYVGANTGELFF
TGTGCCAGCAGTTACGTAGGGGCGAACACCGGGGAGCTGTTTTTT
>NA|NA|TRBV5-5|TRBJ1-3
CASSLAQVLSGNTIYF
TGTGCCAGCAGCCTTGCGCAGGTCCTCTCTGGAAACACCATATATTTT